Listed below are T cell receptor beta chains from one sample, sequenced in a study of radiation and T cells in renal cell carcinoma. Sequencing used immunoSEQ multiplex PCR; TCRdb keeps in-frame clones, though not all of them. This table has some 95,000 clones, approximately 86% appearing once. The sample consisted of blood, taken from a patient whose treatment included radiotherapy and nephrectomy. Every receptor here comes from a man in his forties or fifties with renal cell carcinoma. CDR3s leave out the opening cysteine and the closing phenylalanine or tryptophan.

j_call,v_call,cdr3_length,cdr3_aa
TRBJ1-4,TRBV9,11,ASSGDRGEKLF
TRBJ1-1,TRBV5-1,12,ASSLEWKNTEAF
TRBJ1-2,TRBV7-9,13,ASSRSGQGAGGYT
TRBJ1-5,TRBV6-5,13,ASSYSLRSNQPQH
TRBJ1-2,TRBV30,11,AWSVVQGHGYT
TRBJ2-3,TRBV5-1,11,ASSVSSTDTQY
TRBJ2-6,TRBV4-1,16,ASSPRRQGAGGANVLT
TRBJ1-5,TRBV2,12,ASSEGTGRSPQH
TRBJ2-2,TRBV21-1,11,ASDAWGPGELF
TRBJ1-2,TRBV5-8,10,ASSPDSYGYT
TRBJ1-2,TRBV9,11,ASSVAGSDGYT
TRBJ1-6,TRBV14,12,ASSQTGGISPLH
TRBJ2-6,TRBV5-1,12,ASSFGSGANVLT
TRBJ2-1,TRBV25-1,12,ASSESWTSGEQF
TRBJ2-1,TRBV4-1,12,ASSQQPGGNEQF
TRBJ1-5,TRBV2,10,ASRLGSGAQH
TRBJ2-3,TRBV15,11,ATRQSFPDTQY
TRBJ2-5,TRBV2,13,ASPKTSGIRETQY
TRBJ1-1,TRBV15,12,ATSRDLGDTEAF
TRBJ2-5,TRBV6-5,13,ASSPSYSGGETQY
TRBJ2-1,TRBV5-1,15,ASSLAPGAGGWSEQF
TRBJ2-7,TRBV28,13,ASSPPGSGLYEQY
TRBJ2-5,TRBV18,11,ASRSQRQETQY
TRBJ1-5,TRBV5-5,12,ASSFGYSNQPQH
TRBJ2-3,TRBV5-4,10,ASSIDTDTQY
TRBJ2-4,TRBV5-1,17,ASSLSPVGGSPAKNIQY
TRBJ1-1,TRBV18,13,ASSPGQLMNTEAF
TRBJ2-7,TRBV5-1,13,ASSAYRGRSYEQY
TRBJ1-1,TRBV5-1,14,ASSYTQWTGNTEAF
TRBJ2-1,TRBV29-1,10,SVETGGVSQF
TRBJ2-3,TRBV19,11,ASSIGGTDTQY
TRBJ1-2,TRBV27,11,ASSLGGLKGYT
TRBJ1-2,TRBV7-9,11,ASSLPQEDGYT
TRBJ1-1,TRBV29-1,12,SAYGGVVNTEAF
TRBJ2-5,TRBV19,11,ASSTGVEETQY
TRBJ2-6,TRBV30,16,AWSPPSGQSLGANVLT
TRBJ2-3,TRBV4-3,13,ASSQAYPGTDTQY
TRBJ2-7,TRBV4-1,15,ASSQDHRGASFYEQY
TRBJ1-5,TRBV7-2,13,ASSFGRESNQPQH
TRBJ1-6,TRBV6-6,11,ASIDRRNSPLH
TRBJ2-7,TRBV9,14,ASSVEGGAGAYEQY
TRBJ2-5,TRBV4-2,15,ASSQDSGGGALETQY
TRBJ2-7,TRBV19,13,ASSISRTGPYEQY
TRBJ2-3,TRBV12-1,20,ASSFHGTSGRGSEQTTDTQY
TRBJ1-5,TRBV6-6,11,ASRTGPVEPQH